This TCR beta chain comes out of a study of beta chain features in type 1 diabetes. Study outcomes and limitations: Comparison showed that naive, central memory and Treg TCRB repertoires appeared more similar among patients than among healthy donors. Among all four CD4+ subsets, Type 1 diabetes patients had TCRB CDR3s that were moderately but significantly shorter.

What was sequenced were expressed TCRB transcripts, since all of the isolated RNA had been reverse transcribed. The method was immunoSEQ multiplex PCR; TCRdb's version includes in-frame clones alone and lacks a portion of them. The table shows tens of thousands of clones, with around 56% occurring only once. Germline CDR1 and CDR2: SNHLY and FYNNEI. The V end lost 8 bases, the J end lost 6 bases, and 11 bases lay between the germline ends. The CDR3 has 12 residues. Only a few counts were recorded for this clone. The antigen remains unidentified. This rearrangement joins TRBV2 to TRBJ1-5; no clear D gene. This TCR derives from a woman aged 40 to 49 with type 1 diabetes. Sequences were obtained from Tregs from blood. CDR3 loop: CASRREGQPQHF. The DNA for the CDR3 is TGTGCCAGCCGACGGGAGGGTCAGCCCCAGCATTTT.